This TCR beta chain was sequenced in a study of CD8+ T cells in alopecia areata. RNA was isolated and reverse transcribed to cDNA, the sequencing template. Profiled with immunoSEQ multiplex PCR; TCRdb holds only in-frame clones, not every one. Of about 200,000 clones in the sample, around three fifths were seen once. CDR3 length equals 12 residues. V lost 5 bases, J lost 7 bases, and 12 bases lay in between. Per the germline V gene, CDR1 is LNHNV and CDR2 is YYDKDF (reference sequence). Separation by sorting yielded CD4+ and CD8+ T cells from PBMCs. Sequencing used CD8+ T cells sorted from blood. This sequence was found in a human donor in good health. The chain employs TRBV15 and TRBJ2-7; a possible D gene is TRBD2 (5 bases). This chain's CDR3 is CATSGLAREQYF. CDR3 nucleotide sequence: TGTGCCACCAGCGGATTAGCGAGGGAGCAGTACTTC.